This TCR beta chain was identified during a study of cytomegalovirus exposure and HLA in healthy donors (dated by TCRdb to 2016 to 2017). Study-wide context: According to a later analysis, the approximately 120 validation repertoires were produced on the same platform as the 666 repertoires of the first cohort. The aim of the study was to test whether cataloging public T cell receptors could identify signatures of past pathogen exposure. Besides the first cohort of some 670 subjects, a separate validation cohort made up of 120 or so different subjects was used. The study combined high-throughput TCR immunosequencing, statistical association of individual TCRs with disease status, and machine learning to predict cytomegalovirus infection status. What the study reported, not specific to this receptor: Across donors, most TCR sequences were observed very rarely, whereas some public TCRs were present in many individuals. The validation cohort had no HLA typing available for a later analysis, so co-occurrence within that cohort was assessed over all 120 or so repertoires. Subsequent analysis determined that TCRs grouped into clusters in the first cohort also showed a tendency toward co-occurrence across the 120 or so validation repertoires, and 85% to 95% of cluster scores exceeded 0. The classifier was reported to diagnose cytomegalovirus status with high specificity and sensitivity in both the original and validation cohorts. According to the authors, the approach could potentially be generalized to other disease states and immunological phenotypes. A few of the identified cytomegalovirus-associated TCR beta chains were confirmed in vitro to be specific for cytomegalovirus antigens. The study gave a list of more than 150 TCR beta chains associated with cytomegalovirus.

The donors belonged to the validation cohort of 90 to 150 subjects, which was separate from the roughly 700-subject first cohort. To prepare the library, the immunoSEQ multiplex PCR assay was applied. In the original analysis: A statistical classification framework was developed to diagnose cytomegalovirus status using the catalog of TCR beta chain sequences. TCRdb retrieved this table from immuneACCESS and kept in-frame rearrangements only. Not all clones are present; in checked studies, unresolved V genes account for under half, and no reason is known for the remainder. That table supplies the V and J calls and clone size; D and trimming were determined from the DNA. In this sample the table shows 200,000 to 300,000 clones, less than 95% of which occur a single time. The leading ten clones occupy approximately 3.1% of the sample. About this clone: Its binding antigen is unknown. Per-nucleotide qualities are absent, and no much larger clonotype sits a single base away.

The CDR3 starts with the cysteine, ends with the phenylalanine, and has 16 residues. The kept DNA is CDR3 alone, 48 bases in frame from the first base. The germline V gene specifies LGHNA as CDR1 and YSLEER as CDR2. Trimming removed 1 base from V and 1 base from J, leaving 11 bases between the germline ends. The sequence links TRBV4-3 to TRBJ2-1; TRBD2 could be the D gene, as 6 bases match. This clonotype was sampled from a woman in her twenties or thirties in good health and CMV-seronegative. The sequencing sample was made of PBMCs. The CDR3 region has the sequence CASSQAAAGSYNEQFF. The DNA sequence is given as TGCGCCAGCAGCCAAGCAGCAGCGGGTTCCTACAATGAGCAGTTCTTC.